The 17 T cell receptor beta chains reported below all come from one sample, sequenced in a study of response to subunit inactivated influenza vaccine. In TCRdb, the RT-PCR reads were re-called with MiXCR into one record per CDR3 protein. Of approximately 170,000 distinct CDR3 sequences detected, roughly 12% appear once; the ten largest clones hold approximately 30%. These data also featured in a second study, about T cells expressing NK-cell markers. In that study: In generating TCR beta cDNA, 5'RACE template switching with UMIs was used.

This sample comprised CD8+ T cells sorted from PBMCs, obtained 11 to 12 days after vaccination. These receptors came from a man aged 50-60 years who received an inactivated influenza vaccine.

The rearrangement links TRBV20-1 to TRBJ2-5; D is possibly TRBD2 (6 bases). CDR1 is DFQATT, CDR2 SNEGSKA, per germline (reference sequence). This CDR3 contains 14 residues. With 2 bases removed from V and 1 base from J, the gap between germline ends came to 11 bases. The CDR3 DNA reads as TGCAGTGCTAGACGGACTACAACCCAAGAGACCCAGTACTTC. Its translation is CSARRTTTQETQYF.

Only a few counts were recorded for this clonotype. The genes are TRBV6-2 or TRBV6-3 and TRBJ2-7, with D hard to call. The V end lost 4 bases, the J end lost 3 bases, and 10 bases lay between the germline ends. Germline lookup yields CDR1 MNHEY and CDR2 SVGEGT. The CDR3 sequence is 13 residues long. As DNA, the CDR3 is TGTGCCAGCAGTTCTTTAATAGTCTACGAGCAGTACTTC. It translates to CASSSLIVYEQYF.

There are many counts of this clonotype. The CDR3 nucleotides read TGCGCCAGCAGCCAAGTAGGGGGGGGACACCTGAACACTGAAGCTTTCTTT. Protein: CASSQVGGGHLNTEAFF. The chain carries TRBV4-1 and TRBJ1-1; maybe TRBD1 (6 bases). The CDR3 consists of 17 residues. V lost 1 base and J lost 0, with 15 bases in between. Germline loops: CDR1 MGHRA, CDR2 YSYEKL.

The rearrangement joins TRBV3-1 to TRBJ1-2, with TRBD1 as a possible D gene (5 bases). With 10 bases removed from V and 3 bases from J, the gap between germline ends came to 15 bases. The germline V gene encodes CDR1 LGHDT and CDR2 YNNKEL (reference sequence). This CDR3 is 13 amino acids long. This chain's CDR3 is CATQGETDYGYTF. The DNA for the CDR3 is TGTGCCACCCAAGGGGAGACGGACTATGGCTACACCTTC.

About this clonotype itself: This sequence may be a read error, since a much larger clone differs from it by one base. V usage is TRBV11-2 and J usage is TRBJ2-7; 8 bases align to TRBD2. CDR1 and CDR2 (germline): SGHAT, FQNNGV. The CDR3 is 17 amino acids. The CDR3 sequence: CPSRGHYELAGFYEQYF. The CDR3 DNA reads as TGTCCCAGCAGGGGCCATTATGAGCTAGCGGGTTTCTACGAGCAGTACTTC.

The chain carries TRBV7-7 and TRBJ2-5; 8 bases line up with TRBD2. V trimming: 1 base; J trimming: 0 bases; junction bases outside the gene matches: 4. This CDR3 has 16 amino acids. Germline V gives CDR1 SSHAT, CDR2 FNYEAQ (reference sequence). CDR3 sequence reads: CASSLGLATYQETQYF. As DNA, the CDR3 is TGTGCCAGCAGCTTAGGACTAGCGACGTACCAAGAGACCCAGTACTTC. Complete variable domain (other parts from reference TRBV7-7 and TRBJ2-5): GAGVSQSPRYKVTKRGQDVTLRCDPISSHATLYWYQQALGQGPEFLTYFNYEAQPDKSGLPSDRFSAERPEGSISTLTIQRTEQRDSAMYRCASSLGLATYQETQYFGPGTRLLVL.

The rearrangement uses TRBV28 and TRBJ1-1; possible D gene TRBD1, 5 bases. Germline assignment: CDR1 MDHEN and CDR2 SYDVKM. The CDR3 runs to 15 residues. V lost 4 bases to trimming and J lost 1 base, with 13 bases between them. CDR3 sequence (DNA): TGTGCCAGCAGTTGGCCGGGGCGGGGGAACACTGAAGCTTTCTTT. The encoded protein is CASSWPGRGNTEAFF.

J is TRBJ2-1 and V is TRBV15, with D perhaps being TRBD1 or TRBD2 (5 bases each). The V and J ends lost 0 bases and 2 bases respectively, with 11 bases between them. Germline V CDR1 and CDR2: LNHNV, YYDKDF (reference sequence). CDR3 length equals 16 residues. CDR3: CATSRDGVGAYNEQFF. CDR3 DNA sequence: TGTGCCACCAGCAGAGATGGGGTGGGGGCCTACAATGAGCAGTTCTTC.

This clonotype has ten or more counts. The V gene is TRBV4-3, the J gene TRBJ2-7; a possible D gene is TRBD2 (5 bases). V gave up 0 bases and J gave up 1 base, with 10 bases separating them. Looked up from germline, CDR1 is LGHNA and CDR2 is YSLEER. CDR3 length equals 15 residues. This CDR3 is CASSQDNGGSYEQYF. The DNA for the CDR3 is TGCGCCAGCAGCCAAGACAACGGAGGATCCTACGAGCAGTACTTC.

This clonotype was detected ten times or more. This chain links TRBV6-1 with TRBJ2-7; 9 positions agree with TRBD2. CDR1 is MNHNS, CDR2 SASEGT, per germline. The CDR3 extends over 15 amino acids. V gave up 6 bases and J gave up 3 bases; unmatched junction bases: 9. CDR3 coding DNA: TGTGCCAGCAGCCGGGAAGGACTAGCGAACTACGAGCAGTACTTC. Its protein product is CASSREGLANYEQYF.

This chain uses TRBV9 with TRBJ1-1, with 8 bases that match TRBD1. This CDR3 has 13 amino acids. Trimming cost V 5 bases and J 4 bases; bases outside gene matches: 4. Germline V gene lookup returns CDR1 SGDLS and CDR2 YYNGEE. The CDR3 nucleotides are TGTGCCAGCAGGGACAGGGACAGCACTGAAGCTTTCTTT. This sequence encodes CASRDRDSTEAFF.

There are a few counts of this clonotype. V usage is TRBV6-2 or TRBV6-3 and J usage is TRBJ2-7; 9 nucleotides match TRBD1. The CDR3 contains 16 residues. After removal of 6 bases from V and 3 bases from J, the junction contained 12 bases not matched to a gene. CDR1 is MNHEY, CDR2 SVGEGT, per germline. This CDR3 reads CASRSPGTGTYYEQYF. The CDR3 DNA is TGTGCCAGCAGGTCCCCCGGGACAGGGACCTACTACGAGCAGTACTTC.

This clonotype was counted ten times or more. The gene calls are TRBV28 and TRBJ1-5; possibly TRBD1 for D (6 bases). V gave up 6 bases and J gave up 6 bases, with 18 bases separating them. This CDR3 region has 15 residues. Germline V gives CDR1 MDHEN, CDR2 SYDVKM. The CDR3 bases are TGTGCCAGCAGGGGGTACAGGGACATAGGTCAGCCCCAGCATTTT. Protein sequence: CASRGYRDIGQPQHF.

This clonotype was counted ten times or more. The CDR3 DNA reads TGTGCCAGCAGCTTACTTCCGATCATGAACACTGAAGCTTTCTTT. This sequence encodes CASSLLPIMNTEAFF. The rearrangement uses TRBV7-2 and TRBJ1-1; no clear D. This CDR3 has 15 residues. Trimming pared 2 bases from V and 0 bases from J, leaving 10 bases between. Germline V gives CDR1 SGHTA, CDR2 FQGNSA.

This clonotype has only a few counts. The chain carries TRBV4-1 and TRBJ2-1, with 10 nucleotides matching TRBD2. The junction had 10 bases not matched to a gene; V was cut back by 5 bases and J by 6 bases. The CDR3 is 16 amino acids. In germline, CDR1 is MGHRA, CDR2 YSYEKL. The CDR3 DNA follows: TGCGCCAGCAGCAGACCAGCGGGAGGGCCCTCCAATGAGCAGTTCTTC. Translation: CASSRPAGGPSNEQFF.

This chain uses TRBV7-2 with TRBJ1-1, with D tentatively TRBD1 (5 bases). Deletions cut 4 bases from V and 1 base from J, with 13 bases between. Germline assignment: CDR1 SGHTA and CDR2 FQGNSA. The CDR3 extends over 15 amino acids. CDR3 in DNA: TGTGCCAGCAGCTCAGGGCCGTATCGGAACACTGAAGCTTTCTTT. Protein product: CASSSGPYRNTEAFF. The entire variable domain, with the rest obtained from reference TRBV7-2 and TRBJ1-1, is as follows: GAGVSQSPSNKVTEKGKDVELRCDPISGHTALYWYRQSLGQGLEFLIYFQGNSAPDKSGLPSDRFSAERTGGSVSTLTIQRTQQEDSAVYLCASSSGPYRNTEAFFGQGTRLTVV.

This clonotype was recorded at least ten times. This chain joins TRBV6-5 and TRBJ2-2; 10 positions match TRBD2. CDR1 MNHEY and CDR2 SVGAGI come from the germline V gene. The V gene end was trimmed by 0 bases and the J gene end by 4 bases; junction bases not matched to a gene: 5. This CDR3 contains 17 residues. CDR3 amino acids: CASSYSWTSGSTGELFF. Here the CDR3 DNA reads TGTGCCAGCAGTTACTCCTGGACTAGCGGCAGCACCGGGGAGCTGTTTTTT.